This is a list of T cell receptor beta chains from one sample in a study of T cell responses to AZD1222 COVID-19 vaccine. Some clones are missing from TCRdb's copy, which holds only in-frame ones; the method was immunoSEQ multiplex PCR. The profile shows fewer than 150,000 clones, roughly 87% of them singletons. The sequences come from peripheral blood, collected on day 0 of AZD1222 vaccination. The receptors come from an adult in good health. The CDR3 runs from the conserved cysteine through the conserved F or W. Fields, in order: CDR3 length, V gene, J gene, clone size, CDR3 protein. Clone size is stated in some rows and not others, as once, few, many or a class when expanded.

length: 17; V: TRBV15; J: TRBJ2-5; size: -; CDR3: CATSRDRNTVGRETQYF
length: 13; V: TRBV29-1; J: TRBJ1-2; size: -; CDR3: CSVTGGPSYGYTF
length: 15; V: TRBV6-5; J: TRBJ2-7; size: -; CDR3: CASSRTRDRTDEQYF
length: 14; V: TRBV19; J: TRBJ1-4; size: -; CDR3: CASSIRRGNEKLFF
length: 12; V: TRBV5-6; J: TRBJ1-3; size: -; CDR3: CASSSTGNTIYF
length: 16; V: TRBV6-1; J: TRBJ1-5; size: -; CDR3: CASSEGWRGKGQPQHF
length: 13; V: TRBV7-8; J: TRBJ2-1; size: few; CDR3: CASSPRVHNEQFF
length: 16; V: TRBV18; J: TRBJ1-2; size: -; CDR3: CASSVTGQPANYGYTF
length: 13; V: TRBV11-3; J: TRBJ2-7; size: few; CDR3: CASSLDYSYEQYF
length: 14; V: TRBV5-4; J: TRBJ2-7; size: -; CDR3: CASSLGTDGYEQYF
length: 13; V: TRBV11-2; J: TRBJ1-2; size: -; CDR3: CASSHTGGGGYTF
length: 12; V: TRBV29-1; J: TRBJ1-2; size: -; CDR3: CSVETAIYGYTF
length: 18; V: TRBV9; J: TRBJ1-3; size: few; CDR3: CASSFRTRGQSSGNTIYF
length: 16; V: TRBV7-8; J: TRBJ1-2; size: -; CDR3: CASSLETGGGYYGYTF
length: 13; V: TRBV7-3; J: TRBJ2-2; size: -; CDR3: CASSLIQGRELFF
length: 13; V: TRBV19; J: TRBJ1-1; size: -; CDR3: CATRWRENTEAFF
length: 12; V: TRBV7-8; J: TRBJ1-3; size: once; CDR3: CASSLEGDTIYF
length: 13; V: TRBV18; J: TRBJ2-7; size: -; CDR3: CASSRDRANEQYF
length: 16; V: TRBV2; J: TRBJ2-1; size: -; CDR3: CASRGLVVASYNEQFF
length: 13; V: TRBV5-1; J: TRBJ2-7; size: -; CDR3: CASSMTPSYEQYF
length: 12; V: TRBV4-2; J: TRBJ2-1; size: -; CDR3: CASSQERDLQFF
length: 12; V: TRBV9; J: TRBJ1-6; size: -; CDR3: CASSVGQQPLHF
length: 13; V: TRBV12-3/TRBV12-4; J: TRBJ2-1; size: -; CDR3: CASNVELGNEQFF
length: 15; V: TRBV19; J: TRBJ2-1; size: -; CDR3: CASSIKRGAYNEQFF
length: 18; V: TRBV4-3; J: TRBJ2-7; size: -; CDR3: CASSQDQGLAGESYEQYF
length: 16; V: TRBV30; J: TRBJ2-3; size: -; CDR3: CAWRPTRTASTDTQYF
length: 14; V: TRBV7-6; J: TRBJ2-2; size: -; CDR3: CASSLTGRAGELFF
length: 12; V: TRBV7-9; J: TRBJ2-7; size: -; CDR3: CASSLVEYEQYF
length: 14; V: TRBV29-1; J: TRBJ2-2; size: -; CDR3: CSVEGRGNTGELFF
length: 12; V: TRBV6-1; J: TRBJ1-5; size: -; CDR3: CASSEATQPQHF
length: 17; V: TRBV4-2; J: TRBJ2-3; size: -; CDR3: CASSQEAGLGGSDTQYF
length: 15; V: TRBV7-6; J: TRBJ1-1; size: -; CDR3: CASSLDEGDGGEAFF
length: 12; V: TRBV2; J: TRBJ2-7; size: few; CDR3: CASNVGTYEQYF
length: 13; V: TRBV12-3/TRBV12-4; J: TRBJ1-1; size: once; CDR3: CASSLAAGFEAFF
length: 14; V: TRBV5-1; J: TRBJ1-3; size: -; CDR3: CASSPTSSGNTIYF
length: 18; V: TRBV4-1; J: TRBJ2-1; size: -; CDR3: CASSQDPGTPSYYNEQFF
length: 16; V: TRBV5-1; J: TRBJ2-2; size: -; CDR3: CASSPAQGAGTGELFF
length: 14; V: TRBV7-2; J: TRBJ2-5; size: -; CDR3: CASSLRREVETQYF
length: 13; V: TRBV5-1; J: TRBJ2-7; size: -; CDR3: CASSSTGSYEQYF